These 24 T cell receptor beta chains share one sample of origin, sequenced in a study of T cell repertoires in cytomegalovirus infection. The antigens of these receptors remain unknown. TCRdb redid the calling of the reads with MiXCR, one entry per CDR3 protein. The sample comprises roughly 570,000 distinct CDR3 sequences, under 45% of which are singletons, and about 46% rests with the top ten. The sequencing used cultured PBMCs, collected from culture after CMV antigen stimulation. These receptors originate from a human donor in good health (CMV status not recorded). Some clones in this sample may be carry-over from other donors' samples.

This clonotype appeared many times. J is TRBJ1-2 and V is TRBV7-9, with a possible D match to TRBD1 (5 bases). This CDR3 spans 12 amino acids. V was trimmed by 7 bases and J by 5 bases, leaving 11 bases between them. Germline values: CDR1 SEHNR, CDR2 FQNEAQ (reference sequence). The CDR3 region has the DNA TGTGCCAGCAACCGGGGCTCTTATGGCTACACCTTC. Its translation: CASNRGSYGYTF.

This clonotype was counted many times. The rearrangement joins TRBV7-2 to TRBJ2-1; 9 bases are shared with TRBD1. Germline V gives CDR1 SGHTA, CDR2 FQGNSA. V shed 1 base and J 2 bases; nucleotides not matched to a gene: 0. This CDR3 has 15 amino acids. The CDR3 region has the DNA TGTGCCAGCAGCTTAGACAGGGGGCCCTACAATGAGCAGTTCTTC. It codes for CASSLDRGPYNEQFF.

This clonotype appeared a single time. V usage is TRBV11-3 and J usage is TRBJ2-1, with D maybe TRBD1 (6 bases). The germline gives CDR1 SGHNT, CDR2 YENEEA. Trimming left V 4 bases short and J 5 bases short, with 15 bases between. The CDR3 runs 15 residues. The CDR3 region has the DNA TGTGCCAGCAGCTCGAGGGGGAGCTTCGACAATGAGCAGTTCTTC. Its translation: CASSSRGSFDNEQFF.

CDR3 nucleotides: TGTGCCAGCAGCTTAGCCGGGACAGAGCAGCCCCAGCATTTT. This encodes CASSLAGTEQPQHF. The chain carries TRBV7-9 and TRBJ1-5, with 7 bases lining up with TRBD1. The CDR3 length is 14 residues. Germline V CDR1 and CDR2: SEHNR, FQNEAQ (reference sequence). V gave up 0 bases and J gave up 7 bases; unmatched junction bases: 3.

The V call is TRBV6-6, the J call TRBJ1-2; TRBD1 matches 10 bases. CDR3 length: 15 residues. CDR1 is MNHNY, CDR2 SVGAGI, per germline (reference sequence). The trim removed 9 bases at V and 8 bases at J, leaving 15 bases unmatched. Written as DNA, the CDR3 is TGTGCCAGTAGGGGAGGATCGGGACAGGGGAACGGCTACACCTTC. Protein: CASRGGSGQGNGYTF.

The gene calls are TRBV15 and TRBJ1-3; weak D call: TRBD1 (5 bases). V was cut by 0 bases and J by 4 bases, with 16 bases left in between. The V gene's germline CDR1 is LNHNV and CDR2 YYDKDF (reference sequence). CDR3 length: 17 amino acids. The CDR3 loop reads CATSREIATAGGNTIYF. DNA for the CDR3: TGTGCCACCAGCAGAGAGATTGCGACCGCAGGGGGAAACACCATATATTTT.

The chain employs TRBV7-2 and TRBJ2-3, with 7 bases matching TRBD2. Trimming removed 5 bases from V and 1 base from J; junction bases left unmatched: 3. This CDR3 has 14 amino acids. Germline assignment: CDR1 SGHTA and CDR2 FQGNSA. The CDR3 protein is CASSRGLRTDTQYF. The CDR3 DNA sequence: TGTGCCAGCAGCCGGGGACTACGCACAGATACGCAGTATTTT.

J is TRBJ2-1 and V is TRBV6-1; 7 nucleotides agree with TRBD2. The ends lost 6 bases at V and 2 bases at J; junction bases unmatched: 4. This CDR3 has 14 residues. Per the germline V gene, CDR1 is MNHNS and CDR2 is SASEGT. As DNA, the CDR3 is TGTGCCAGCAGGGGGCGGGAGACCTACAATGAGCAGTTCTTC. Translating gives CASRGRETYNEQFF.

This clonotype has a handful of counts. The genes are TRBV4-1 and TRBJ1-1, with D perhaps TRBD1 (6 bases). Germline V CDR1 and CDR2: MGHRA, YSYEKL. The CDR3 contains 17 residues. Trimming took 2 bases from V and 1 from J, leaving 17 bases between them. Here the CDR3 reads CASSQSLGATPNTEAFF. CDR3 DNA sequence: TGCGCCAGCAGCCAAAGTCTGGGGGCGACCCCGAACACTGAAGCTTTCTTT.

This clonotype was observed a few times. J is TRBJ1-5 and V is TRBV18, with 9 positions matching TRBD1. The V segment lost 6 bases and the J segment 5 bases; nucleotides outside the gene matches: 5. Germline CDR1 is KGHSH and CDR2 is LQKENI. The CDR3 contains 14 residues. The CDR3 nucleotides read TGTGCCAGCTCTCTAGGGACAGGGCATCAGCCCCAGCATTTT. Amino acid sequence: CASSLGTGHQPQHF.

The rearrangement joins TRBV7-8 to TRBJ1-2; D is ambiguous. The CDR3 length is 15 residues. V gave up 1 base and J gave up 4 bases, with 13 bases separating them. CDR1 and CDR2 (germline): SGHVS, FQNEAQ. Here the CDR3 reads CASSLVGRPVYGYTF. The CDR3 DNA follows: TGTGCCAGCAGCTTAGTAGGCAGGCCCGTCTATGGCTACACCTTC.

This chain connects TRBV11-2 to TRBJ2-5, with TRBD2 as a possible D gene (5 bases). Germline V lookup: CDR1 SGHAT, CDR2 FQNNGV. The CDR3 runs 15 residues. V gave up 3 bases and J gave up 7 bases, with 18 bases separating them. The CDR3 sequence: CASSLQAGGFGTQYF. CDR3 in DNA: TGTGCCAGCAGCTTGCAGGCAGGAGGTTTTGGGACCCAGTACTTC.

This clonotype was detected a few times. J is TRBJ1-4 and V is TRBV19; 10 nucleotides align to TRBD1. This CDR3 comprises 15 residues. J gave up 3 bases and V 5 bases, and 3 bases lay outside the gene matches. CDR1 LNHDA and CDR2 SQIVND come from the germline V gene (reference sequence). Written as DNA, the CDR3 is TGTGCCAGTAGTTGGGACAGGGGTGCTAATGAAAAACTGTTTTTT. Translated: CASSWDRGANEKLFF. Supplemented by reference TRBV19 and TRBJ1-4, the full variable domain reads DGGITQSPKYLFRKEGQNVTLSCEQNLNHDAMYWYRQDPGQGLRLIYYSQIVNDFQKGDIAEGYSVSREKKESFPLTVTSAQKNPTAFYLCASSWDRGANEKLFFGSGTQLSVL.

This chain connects TRBV7-6 to TRBJ2-3; 8 bases align to TRBD2. This CDR3 region has 16 residues. V was pared by 1 base and J by 1 base, with 4 bases of the junction left unmatched. Germline CDR1 SGHVS, CDR2 FNYEAQ. The CDR3 reads CASSLDGGGRTDTQYF. The DNA for the CDR3 is TGTGCCAGCAGCTTAGACGGGGGGGGCCGCACAGATACGCAGTATTTT.

This clonotype was picked up a small number of times. The chain carries TRBV27 and TRBJ2-7; D is uncertain. This CDR3 comprises 13 residues. Germline V gene sequence: CDR1 MNHEY, CDR2 SMNVEV (reference sequence). Between the trimmed V and J ends, which lost 3 bases and 3 bases, there was a span of 9 bases. The CDR3: CASSFSSNYEQYF. CDR3 bases: TGTGCCAGCAGTTTTTCGTCGAACTACGAGCAGTACTTC.

On this clonotype itself: A much larger clone sits a single nucleotide away, making a read error possible. This chain joins TRBV7-2 and TRBJ1-1, with D unresolved. The CDR3 consists of 14 residues. Germline CDR1 reads SGHTA; CDR2 reads FQGNSA. Here the CDR3 DNA reads TGTGCCAGCAGCTTCGTAGTAGGTTACGCTGACGCTTTCTTT. Translation gives CASSFVVGYADAFF.

The sample holds a few counts of this clonotype. The V call is TRBV7-9, the J call TRBJ1-4, with D uncertain. Germline V gene data show CDR1 as SEHNR and CDR2 as FQNEAQ (reference sequence). The ends were cut back, 5 bases at V and 6 bases at J, with 19 bases in the middle. The CDR3 is made up of 16 amino acids. The CDR3 here is CASSNPESGRDEKLFF. The CDR3 coding sequence is TGTGCCAGCAGCAACCCCGAGTCTGGAAGGGATGAAAAACTGTTTTTT. Complete variable domain (other parts from reference TRBV7-9 and TRBJ1-4): DTGVSQNPRHKITKRGQNVTFRCDPISEHNRLYWYRQTLGQGPEFLTYFQNEAQLEKSRLLSDRFSAERPKGSFSTLEIQRTEQGDSAMYLCASSNPESGRDEKLFFGSGTQLSVL.

This clonotype was seen more than once but under ten times. This chain joins TRBV2 and TRBJ1-1; D gene uncertain. CDR1 is SNHLY, CDR2 FYNNEI, per germline. V was clipped by 8 bases and J by 0 bases, with 28 bases between them. There are 19 residues in the CDR3. Written as DNA, the CDR3 is TGTGCCAGCTCGAACAACGGAGGGATCTCGATCTTCATGAACACTGAAGCTTTCTTT. This codes for CASSNNGGISIFMNTEAFF.

This clonotype was counted ten times or more. The chain uses TRBV7-2 and TRBJ2-5; maybe TRBD1 (5 bases). Germline CDR1 and CDR2: SGHTA and FQGNSA. This CDR3 comprises 15 residues. V was pared by 6 bases and J by 2 bases, with 16 bases between. In DNA, the CDR3 is TGTGCCAGCAGGCGCCTGCTGACAGTACAAGAGACCCAGTACTTC. It specifies CASRRLLTVQETQYF.

This clonotype was found a few times. This CDR3 reads CASSPLEDTQYF. DNA of the CDR3: TGTGCCAGCAGCCCCCTTGAAGATACGCAGTATTTT. The V call is TRBV11-2, the J call TRBJ2-3; D gene unclear. This CDR3 spans 12 amino acids. The germline V and J ends were trimmed by 5 bases and 5 bases, with 8 bases remaining between them. Germline CDR1 is SGHAT and CDR2 is FQNNGV.

This clonotype was observed a few times. The V gene is TRBV7-2, the J gene TRBJ1-3; D is uncertain. Germline V gene sequence: CDR1 SGHTA, CDR2 FQGNSA. The CDR3 is 16 amino acids. V lost 3 bases, J lost 2 bases, and 14 bases lay in between. This CDR3 reads CASSFFLGDTGNTIYF. The CDR3 DNA reads TGTGCCAGCAGCTTTTTCCTGGGAGATACTGGAAACACCATATATTTT.

V usage is TRBV6-1 and J usage is TRBJ1-5; D is uncertain. Germline V gives CDR1 MNHNS, CDR2 SASEGT. With 6 bases removed from V and 3 bases from J, the gap between germline ends came to 12 bases. This CDR3 region has 14 residues. In DNA, the CDR3 is TGTGCCAGCAGCGAGACTGGTCTCAATCAGCCCCAGCATTTT. This codes for CASSETGLNQPQHF.

The CDR3 region is CAISEARDEQFF. The CDR3 DNA follows: TGTGCCATCAGTGAGGCGAGGGATGAGCAGTTCTTC. The rearrangement joins TRBV10-3 to TRBJ2-1, with D perhaps matching TRBD2 (5 bases). V was cut by 2 bases and J by 8 bases, with 7 bases left in between. CDR3 length: 12 residues. CDR1 and CDR2 (germline): ENHRY, SYGVKD.

This clonotype showed up just a few times. V is TRBV29-1 and J is TRBJ1-2; D unclear. V dropped 6 bases and J dropped 0 bases, with 8 bases sitting between them. The germline CDR1 and CDR2 sequences are SQVTM and ANQGSEA. The CDR3 spans 12 residues. The CDR3: CSVEQANYGYTF. The CDR3, as DNA: TGCAGCGTGGAACAAGCTAACTATGGCTACACCTTC. Based on the CDR3 plus reference TRBV29-1 and TRBJ1-2, the full variable domain is SAVISQKPSRDICQRGTSLTIQCQVDSQVTMMFWYRQQPGQSLTLIATANQGSEATYESGFVIDKFPISRPNLTFSTLTVSNMSPEDSSIYLCSVEQANYGYTFGSGTRLTVV.